Here is one T cell receptor (beta chain) with its context. The sample contains more than one DNA sequence encoding this CDR3. Repertoires were generated with immunoSEQ multiplex PCR, while TCRdb's copy carries only in-frame clones and drops some. This table holds 85,000 to 110,000 clones, over 65% found once. CDR3 length equals 14 residues. CDR1 and CDR2 (germline): SGHTA, FQGTGA. The J segment lost 5 bases and the V segment lost 5 bases, leaving 7 bases of the junction unmatched. This sample stems from a study of blood T cell repertoires in COVID-19. The clonotype was recovered from a human donor in a cohort sampled during active COVID-19. The J gene is TRBJ1-1, the V gene TRBV7-3, with 8 bases matching TRBD1. The specimen was peripheral blood. CDR3 DNA: TGTGCCAGCAGCCCGGGGACAGGCGGGACTGAAGCTTTCTTT. Amino acid sequence: CASSPGTGGTEAFF. Together with reference TRBV7-3 and TRBJ1-1, the CDR3 gives the full variable domain: GAGVSQTPSNKVTEKGKYVELRCDPISGHTALYWYRQSLGQGPEFLIYFQGTGAADDSGLPNDRFFAVRPEGSVSTLKIQRTERGDSAVYLCASSPGTGGTEAFFGQGTRLTVV.